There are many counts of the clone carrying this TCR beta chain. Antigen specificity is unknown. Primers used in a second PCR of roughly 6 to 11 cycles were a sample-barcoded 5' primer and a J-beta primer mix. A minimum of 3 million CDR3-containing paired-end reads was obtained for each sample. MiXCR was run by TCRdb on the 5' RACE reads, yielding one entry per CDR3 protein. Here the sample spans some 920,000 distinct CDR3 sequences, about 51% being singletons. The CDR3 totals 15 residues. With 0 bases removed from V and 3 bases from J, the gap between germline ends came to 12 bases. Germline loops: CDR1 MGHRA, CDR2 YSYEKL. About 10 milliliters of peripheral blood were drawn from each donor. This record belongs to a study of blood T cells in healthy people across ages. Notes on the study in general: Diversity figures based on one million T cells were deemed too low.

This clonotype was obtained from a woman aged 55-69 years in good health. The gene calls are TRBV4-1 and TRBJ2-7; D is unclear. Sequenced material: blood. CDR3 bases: TGCGCCAGCAGCCAAGATTCAGTGCCCCTCTACGAGCAGTACTTC. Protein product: CASSQDSVPLYEQYF.